One and the same sample provided the 13 T cell receptor beta chains below, sequenced in a study of OX40 agonist ivuxolimab in advanced cancers. Data came from immunoSEQ multiplex PCR; TCRdb stores just in-frame clones and leaves some out. The sample carries around 6,500 clones, around 79% recorded once. Sequenced material: CD4+ or CD8+ T cells sorted from blood, taken in a trial of the OX40 agonist ivuxolimab. The origin of the receptors is an adult with an advanced solid tumor such as melanoma, head and neck, liver or kidney cancer.

V and J are TRBV7-9 and TRBJ2-3; maybe TRBD1 (6 bases). The CDR3 has 17 amino acids. V lost 1 base and J lost 4, with 18 bases in between. CDR1 and CDR2 from the germline V gene are SEHNR and FQNEAQ (reference sequence). CDR3 DNA sequence: TGTGCCAGCAGCTTAGTTATTTTGCATTCAGGGGCAGATACGCAGTATTTT. It translates to CASSLVILHSGADTQYF.

This chain connects TRBV13 to TRBJ2-2; maybe TRBD1 (6 bases). CDR1 and CDR2 (germline): PRHDT, FYEKMQ (reference sequence). This CDR3 is built from 13 residues. Trimming removed 8 bases from V and 0 bases from J, with 7 bases in between. This chain's CDR3 is CASQGSNTGELFF. The CDR3 DNA reads as TGTGCCAGCCAGGGGTCGAACACCGGGGAGCTGTTTTTT.

V is TRBV5-6 and J is TRBJ2-7; D might be TRBD1 (6 bases). Trimming cost V 0 bases and J 3 bases, with 7 bases left between them. Germline V gives CDR1 SGHDT, CDR2 YYEEEE. The CDR3 length is 13 residues. CDR3 bases: TGTGCCAGCAGCTTGGTACAGGGCTACGAGCAGTACTTC. Amino acid sequence: CASSLVQGYEQYF. Using reference TRBV5-6 and TRBJ2-7 for the parts outside the CDR3, the full variable domain is DAGVTQSPTHLIKTRGQQVTLRCSPKSGHDTVSWYQQALGQGPQFIFQYYEEEERQRGNFPDRFSGHQFPNYSSELNVNALLLGDSALYLCASSLVQGYEQYFGPGTRLTVT.

The V and J genes are TRBV6-1 and TRBJ1-6; TRBD1 matches 8 bases. Germline loops: CDR1 MNHNS, CDR2 SASEGT. This CDR3 contains 18 residues. J gave up 2 bases and V 3 bases, and 9 bases lay outside the gene matches. The CDR3 protein is CASSDGQGFGTYNSPLHF. CDR3 nucleotides: TGTGCCAGCAGTGATGGACAGGGTTTTGGCACCTATAATTCACCCCTCCACTTT.

The J gene is TRBJ1-2, the V gene TRBV27; D is unclear. This CDR3 contains 15 residues. Germline CDR1 MNHEY, CDR2 SMNVEV (reference sequence). V was shortened by 4 bases and J by 3 bases, with 15 bases between the two germline ends. CDR3 DNA sequence: TGTGCCAGCAGTTCCTCCGGCGAGACCTACTATGGCTACACCTTC. This codes for CASSSSGETYYGYTF.

The chain is built from TRBV5-4 and TRBJ1-2; perhaps TRBD1 as D (6 bases). In germline, CDR1 is SGHNT, CDR2 YYREEE (reference sequence). V lost 4 bases to trimming and J lost 2 bases, with 12 bases between them. The CDR3 covers 14 residues. This CDR3 is CASSVGQLNYGYTF. As DNA, the CDR3 is TGTGCCAGCAGCGTGGGACAACTCAACTATGGCTACACCTTC.

J is TRBJ1-2 and V is TRBV28; D is undetermined. The CDR3 has 16 residues. CDR1 is MDHEN, CDR2 SYDVKM, per germline. Trimming left V 5 bases short and J 5 bases short, with 21 bases between. The CDR3 loop is CASSPIWEQILYGYTF. In nucleotides, the CDR3 is TGTGCCAGCAGTCCTATATGGGAACAGATCCTTTATGGCTACACCTTC.

The chain recombines TRBV7-6 with TRBJ2-1; no reliable D call. The CDR3 sequence is 15 residues long. V was pared by 0 bases and J by 5 bases, with 11 bases between. Per the germline V gene, CDR1 is SGHVS and CDR2 is FNYEAQ. DNA of the CDR3: TGTGCCAGCAGCTTAGCCACAATCTCGGACAATGAGCAGTTCTTC. As protein: CASSLATISDNEQFF.

Here the CDR3 DNA reads TGTGCCAGCAGTTACTCCAGATCCCATGGCTACACCTTC. It is translated as CASSYSRSHGYTF. The J gene is TRBJ1-2, the V gene TRBV6-5; D is unresolved. V dropped 0 bases and J dropped 6 bases, with 8 bases sitting between them. Per the germline V gene, CDR1 is MNHEY and CDR2 is SVGAGI. The CDR3 extends over 13 amino acids.

This chain joins TRBV28 and TRBJ2-5, with 14 bases that match TRBD2. V lost 5 bases to trimming and J lost 5 bases; unmatched junction nucleotides: 7. The CDR3 is 16 residues long. CDR1 and CDR2 from the germline V gene are MDHEN and SYDVKM. Here the CDR3 reads CASSPLGLAGGETQYF. The CDR3 coding sequence is TGTGCCAGCAGTCCCCTCGGACTAGCGGGGGGTGAGACCCAGTACTTC.

V gene TRBV10-2 combines with J gene TRBJ2-1; no reliable D call. Germline CDR1 reads WSHSY; CDR2 reads SAAADI. V was trimmed by 1 base and J by 5 bases, leaving 15 bases between them. The CDR3 is 16 amino acids. The CDR3 loop is CASSEFGTHPHNEQFF. The CDR3, as DNA: TGCGCCAGCAGTGAGTTCGGAACCCACCCCCACAATGAGCAGTTCTTC.

The J gene is TRBJ1-2, the V gene TRBV5-6; maybe TRBD1 (5 bases). The V end lost 4 bases, the J end lost 6 bases, and 13 bases lay between the germline ends. Germline CDR1 reads SGHDT; CDR2 reads YYEEEE. The CDR3 spans 13 residues. The CDR3 region has the DNA TGTGCCAGCAGCCGTCTAAGGGGTGATGGCTACACCTTC. Protein: CASSRLRGDGYTF.

The chain recombines TRBV27 with TRBJ2-5; TRBD1 is a possible D gene (5 bases). CDR1 is MNHEY and CDR2 is SMNVEV in the germline V gene (reference sequence). V was clipped by 5 bases and J by 6 bases, with 13 bases between them. The CDR3 extends over 13 amino acids. The CDR3 sequence is CASSPDKGKTQYF. CDR3 sequence (DNA): TGTGCCAGCAGTCCAGACAAGGGGAAGACCCAGTACTTC.